This T cell receptor beta chain was found in a study of read filtering for tumor transcriptome and immune sequencing. Study-wide background: Among patients, some 17 were male and approximately 15 female, aged about 45 to 90 (mean about 69). Study-wide findings and caveats: Without single-read clonotypes, shared clonotype proportions correlated more between IR-seq and RNA-seq.

This CDR3 spans 17 amino acids. V gave up 3 bases and J gave up 4 bases; unmatched junction bases: 11. Germline lookup yields CDR1 SGHAT and CDR2 FQNNGV. This clonotype occurred a few times. Its antigen is currently unknown. The library was built from 400 ng RNA with molecular barcoded adaptors for alpha/delta and beta/gamma chains. TCRdb reprocessed the reads via MiXCR and lists one record per CDR3 protein. Counted here are around 65,000 distinct CDR3 sequences, approximately 19% occurring once; the ten biggest clones make up roughly 11%. V and J are TRBV11-2 and TRBJ2-3; 9 positions agree with TRBD2. The specimen was a population of CD138-negative cells sorted from bone marrow. The source is a donor aged 40 or over with multiple myeloma. CDR3 sequence (DNA): TGTGCCAGCAGCTTCCAAGGACCAGGACTAGCGCCAGATACGCAGTATTTT. Protein product: CASSFQGPGLAPDTQYF.